This T cell receptor (beta chain) was obtained from a study of metastatic and nonmetastatic thyroid tumors. TCRdb called clones again from the PCR reads with MiXCR. The sample records 25,000 to 35,000 clones, around a quarter being singletons. Prior to thyroid surgery, none of the patients had received any treatment. V was trimmed by 5 bases and J by 7 bases, leaving 24 bases between them. CDR3 length equals 16 residues. CDR1 is DFQATT and CDR2 is SNEGSKA in the germline V gene (reference sequence). The sequenced material came from blood. The source is a female donor with papillary thyroid cancer or a benign thyroid nodule (not recorded which). Some clones in this sample may be carry-over from other donors' samples. V and J are TRBV20-1 and TRBJ2-1; a possible D gene is TRBD2 (6 bases). The CDR3 bases are TGCAGTGCTTTAAGGGTAGCGGTTGGAAGTTGGAATGAGCAGTTCTTC. Amino acids: CSALRVAVGSWNEQFF.